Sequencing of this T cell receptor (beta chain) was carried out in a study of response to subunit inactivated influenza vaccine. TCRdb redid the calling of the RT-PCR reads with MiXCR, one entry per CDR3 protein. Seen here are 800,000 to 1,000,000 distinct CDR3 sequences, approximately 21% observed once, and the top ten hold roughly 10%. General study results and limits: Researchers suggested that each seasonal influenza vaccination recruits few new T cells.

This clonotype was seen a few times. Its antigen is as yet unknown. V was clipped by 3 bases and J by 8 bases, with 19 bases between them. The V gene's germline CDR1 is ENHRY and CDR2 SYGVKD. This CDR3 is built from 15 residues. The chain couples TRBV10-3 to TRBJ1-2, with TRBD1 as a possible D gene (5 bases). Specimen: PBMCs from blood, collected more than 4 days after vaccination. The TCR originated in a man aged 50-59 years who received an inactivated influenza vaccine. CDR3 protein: CAISDPPGLGLGYTF. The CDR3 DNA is TGTGCCATCAGTGACCCCCCGGGGCTGGGACTGGGCTACACCTTC.